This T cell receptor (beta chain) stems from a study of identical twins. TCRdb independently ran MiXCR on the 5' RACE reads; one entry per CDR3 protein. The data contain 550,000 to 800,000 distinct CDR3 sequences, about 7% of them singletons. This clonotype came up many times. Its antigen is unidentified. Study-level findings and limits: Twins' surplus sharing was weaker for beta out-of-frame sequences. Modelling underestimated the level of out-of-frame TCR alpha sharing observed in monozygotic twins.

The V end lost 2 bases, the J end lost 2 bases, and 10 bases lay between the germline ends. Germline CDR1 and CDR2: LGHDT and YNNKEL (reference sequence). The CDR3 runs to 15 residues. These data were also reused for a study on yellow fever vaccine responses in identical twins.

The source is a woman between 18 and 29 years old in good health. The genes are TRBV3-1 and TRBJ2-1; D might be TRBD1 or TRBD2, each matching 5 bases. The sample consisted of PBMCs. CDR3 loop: CASSQPGRTYNEQFF. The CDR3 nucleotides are TGTGCCAGCAGCCAACCGGGACGGACCTACAATGAGCAGTTCTTC.